These 17 T cell receptor beta chains were all obtained from the same sample, sequenced in a study of OX40 agonist ivuxolimab in advanced cancers. Using immunoSEQ multiplex PCR, the repertoire was profiled, and TCRdb retains in-frame clones only, with some absent. Among over 35,000 clones listed, roughly nine tenths were seen once. The sample in question was CD4+ or CD8+ T cells sorted from blood, obtained in a trial of the OX40 agonist ivuxolimab. The receptors shown here come from an adult with an advanced solid tumor such as melanoma, head and neck, liver or kidney cancer.

The chain is built from TRBV19 and TRBJ1-1; a weak D match, TRBD1 (6 bases). Germline CDR1 reads LNHDA; CDR2 reads SQIVND (reference sequence). V lost 4 bases, J lost 0 bases, and 12 bases lay in between. This CDR3 comprises 15 residues. The CDR3 region has the DNA TGTGCCAGTAGTACTCCCGGGACATTGAACACTGAAGCTTTCTTT. It is translated as CASSTPGTLNTEAFF.

The chain joins TRBV5-4 to TRBJ1-2; TRBD1 is a possible D gene (5 bases). The V gene's germline CDR1 is SGHNT and CDR2 YYREEE (reference sequence). The CDR3 extends over 16 amino acids. V dropped 4 bases and J dropped 6 bases, with 22 bases sitting between them. The CDR3 DNA reads TGTGCCAGCAGCCCCTGGGGGGGGAAAGTTCAGGATGGCTACACCTTC. Encoded protein: CASSPWGGKVQDGYTF.

This chain links TRBV9 with TRBJ1-2; 10 bases agree with TRBD1. The germline V gene encodes CDR1 SGDLS and CDR2 YYNGEE. The CDR3 is 15 amino acids. V shed 0 bases and J 8 bases; nucleotides not matched to a gene: 7. The CDR3 loop is CASSVGEDRGGGYTF. CDR3 coding DNA: TGTGCCAGCAGCGTAGGAGAGGACAGGGGGGGCGGCTACACCTTC.

The chain carries TRBV5-5 and TRBJ2-1; 9 positions match TRBD1. Germline V lookup: CDR1 SGHKS, CDR2 YYEKEE (reference sequence). This CDR3 is built from 18 residues. The V and J ends lost 3 bases and 9 bases, in that order; junction bases with no gene match: 19. In DNA, the CDR3 is TGTGCCAGCAGCTCAAGTGGAACCGGGACAGGGAAGGTCGGTGAGCAGTTCTTC. Translating it yields CASSSSGTGTGKVGEQFF.

The V and J genes are TRBV28 and TRBJ1-1, with D possibly TRBD1 on 5 matching bases. CDR3 size: 16 residues. V was pared by 3 bases and J by 5 bases, with 19 bases between. The germline CDR1 and CDR2 sequences are MDHEN and SYDVKM. The CDR3 nucleotides read TGTGCCAGCAGTTTCCTCTTACGGCAGGGAGGGACTGAAGCTTTCTTT. It specifies CASSFLLRQGGTEAFF.

The chain carries TRBV6-1 and TRBJ2-7; D possibly matches TRBD1 or TRBD2 (5 bases each). Germline loops: CDR1 MNHNS, CDR2 SASEGT. This CDR3 comprises 13 residues. With 4 bases removed from V and 2 bases from J, the gap between germline ends came to 9 bases. The CDR3 loop reads CASSGDVAYEQYF. CDR3 sequence (DNA): TGTGCCAGCAGTGGGGACGTAGCCTACGAGCAGTACTTC.

The CDR3, as DNA: TGCAGCGTTGAGGCTGGAAGGAACTATGGCTACACCTTC. Its translation: CSVEAGRNYGYTF. V and J are TRBV29-1 and TRBJ1-2; D not certain. Trimming pared 3 bases from V and 2 bases from J, leaving 10 bases between. Germline CDR1 SQVTM, CDR2 ANQGSEA. CDR3 length: 13 residues. Full variable domain (missing parts from reference TRBV29-1 and TRBJ1-2): SAVISQKPSRDICQRGTSLTIQCQVDSQVTMMFWYRQQPGQSLTLIATANQGSEATYESGFVIDKFPISRPNLTFSTLTVSNMSPEDSSIYLCSVEAGRNYGYTFGSGTRLTVV.

This sequence joins TRBV2 and TRBJ2-7, with TRBD1 matching 7 bases. The germline V gene has CDR1 SNHLY and CDR2 FYNNEI. The CDR3 has 13 residues. The V gene end was trimmed by 6 bases and the J gene end by 4 bases; junction bases not matched to a gene: 6. CDR3 in DNA: TGTGCCAGCAGAACTCGGGACAGTTACGAGCAGTACTTC. Translation gives CASRTRDSYEQYF. The full variable domain, completed using reference TRBV2 and TRBJ2-7, is EPEVTQTPSHQVTQMGQEVILRCVPISNHLYFYWYRQILGQKVEFLVSFYNNEISEKSEIFDDQFSVERPDGSNFTLKIRSTKLEDSAMYFCASRTRDSYEQYFGPGTRLTVT.

V is TRBV28 and J is TRBJ1-1; D gene uncertain. The germline V gene has CDR1 MDHEN and CDR2 SYDVKM. V was trimmed by 5 bases and J by 7 bases, leaving 17 bases between them. CDR3 length: 14 amino acids. DNA for the CDR3: TGTGCCAGCAGTGCCATACATGGCGAGGGTGAAGCTTTCTTT. Translated: CASSAIHGEGEAFF.

There are many counts of this clone. The chain couples TRBV4-1 to TRBJ2-7, with a weak D call TRBD2 (6 bases). Germline CDR1 MGHRA, CDR2 YSYEKL. There are 16 residues in the CDR3. V was pared by 0 bases and J by 0 bases, with 12 bases between. CDR3 sequence: CASSQDPRGSSYEQYF. DNA for the CDR3: TGCGCCAGCAGCCAAGACCCACGGGGGAGCTCCTACGAGCAGTACTTC.

The genes are TRBV9 and TRBJ2-5, with a possible D match to TRBD1 (7 bases). There are 15 residues in the CDR3. Germline values: CDR1 SGDLS, CDR2 YYNGEE. Trimming stripped 2 bases from V and 1 base from J, with 12 bases between. The CDR3 region has the DNA TGTGCCAGCAGCGTGGAGGGACAGCTCCAAGAGACCCAGTACTTC. It specifies CASSVEGQLQETQYF.

The table lists this clone with a count of one. J is TRBJ2-7 and V is TRBV5-1; TRBD1 matches at 10 bases. V was clipped by 7 bases and J by 5 bases; unmatched bases: 9. Germline V gives CDR1 SGHRS, CDR2 YFSETQ. The CDR3 has 14 amino acids. The CDR3 sequence is CASAPGTGAHEQYF. CDR3 nucleotide sequence: TGCGCCAGCGCTCCCGGGACAGGGGCCCACGAGCAGTACTTC.

The chain combines TRBV5-6 with TRBJ2-5; D perhaps matches TRBD2 (5 bases). The germline gives CDR1 SGHDT, CDR2 YYEEEE. The CDR3 length is 16 residues. V was clipped by 2 bases and J by 2 bases, with 16 bases between them. The CDR3 is CASSFYRTDEQETQYF. The DNA for the CDR3 is TGTGCCAGCAGCTTCTACCGGACTGACGAACAAGAGACCCAGTACTTC.

The rearrangement joins TRBV6-5 to TRBJ2-5; maybe TRBD1 (5 bases). This CDR3 has 14 residues. V lost 6 bases and J lost 5, with 16 bases in between. Germline V gene lookup returns CDR1 MNHEY and CDR2 SVGAGI. CDR3 protein: CASSLTQGRETQYF. CDR3 coding DNA: TGTGCCAGCAGCTTGACTCAGGGCCGGGAGACCCAGTACTTC.

The chain is built from TRBV30 and TRBJ1-1; possibly TRBD1 for D (5 bases). CDR1 is GTSNPN and CDR2 is SVGIG in the germline V gene (reference sequence). The CDR3 is 15 amino acids. V was cut by 3 bases and J by 6 bases, with 20 bases left in between. The CDR3 region is CAWRVGSGGLAEAFF. The CDR3 DNA reads as TGTGCCTGGAGGGTGGGATCGGGGGGGTTAGCTGAAGCTTTCTTT. Filled out from reference TRBV30 and TRBJ1-1, the complete variable domain reads SQTIHQWPATLVQPVGSPLSLECTVEGTSNPNLYWYRQAAGRGLQLLFYSVGIGQISSEVPQNLSASRPQDRQFILSSKKLLLSDSGFYLCAWRVGSGGLAEAFFGQGTRLTVV.

CDR3 bases: TGTGCCAGCAGCTCGCCGGGACTAGCGACCGGGGAGCTGTTTTTT. It is translated as CASSSPGLATGELFF. The chain combines TRBV7-6 with TRBJ2-2; the match to TRBD2 covers 10 bases. CDR1 and CDR2 (germline): SGHVS, FNYEAQ. The V gene end was trimmed by 4 bases and the J gene end by 5 bases; junction bases not matched to a gene: 4. This CDR3 spans 15 amino acids.

The chain is built from TRBV9 and TRBJ2-1; no firm D call. V lost 0 bases, J lost 8 bases, and 6 bases lay in between. The CDR3 is 12 amino acids. In germline, CDR1 is SGDLS, CDR2 YYNGEE. In nucleotides, the CDR3 is TGTGCCAGCAGCGTAGGGAGCGATGAGCAGTTCTTC. This gives the protein CASSVGSDEQFF.